One and the same sample provided the 22 T cell receptor beta chains below, sequenced in a study of cytomegalovirus exposure and HLA in healthy donors. The primer mix had 60 Vbeta and 13 Jbeta primers. The assay was immunoSEQ multiplex PCR, and TCRdb's table has in-frame clones only and misses some. The table lists 110,000 or so clones, about 8.6% of them singletons. Sequencing was performed on PBMCs. These TCRs come from a woman aged 40 to 50 in good health and CMV-seropositive.

V usage is TRBV6-6 and J usage is TRBJ1-1; D is possibly TRBD1 (5 bases). V was cut by 0 bases and J by 0 bases, with 8 bases left in between. The CDR3 is 15 amino acids. CDR1 is MNHNY and CDR2 is SVGAGI in the germline V gene (reference sequence). The DNA of the CDR3 is TGTGCCAGCAGTTACTCACACAGGATGAACACTGAAGCTTTCTTT. This codes for CASSYSHRMNTEAFF.

This clone turned up a few times. Other DNA sequences of this sample code for an identical CDR3. The chain is built from TRBV5-1 and TRBJ2-2; possible D gene TRBD2, 6 bases. The CDR3 length is 15 residues. The germline CDR1 and CDR2 sequences are SGHRS and YFSETQ. With 0 bases removed from V and 4 bases from J, the gap between germline ends came to 10 bases. CDR3 sequence reads: CASSLGQGGTGELFF. As DNA, the CDR3 is TGCGCCAGCAGCTTGGGGCAGGGAGGCACCGGGGAGCTGTTTTTT.

This clone was detected a few times. V and J are TRBV19 and TRBJ1-3, with D possibly matching TRBD1 (5 bases). Germline-derived CDR1 and CDR2 are LNHDA and SQIVND (reference sequence). This CDR3 contains 14 residues. Deletions cut 10 bases from V and 0 bases from J, with 13 bases between. CDR3 sequence (DNA): TGTGCCACCGGGGGACGTTTCTCTGGAAACACCATATATTTT. It yields the protein CATGGRFSGNTIYF.

This clone was counted only a few times. The chain employs TRBV6-6 and TRBJ1-1; D possibly corresponds to TRBD1 (6 bases). This CDR3 contains 14 residues. V lost 5 bases and J 4 bases, leaving 14 bases between the germline ends. Germline V gene data show CDR1 as MNHNY and CDR2 as SVGAGI (reference sequence). The CDR3 DNA reads TGTGCCAGCAGTACGCCAGGGGCGGGCACTGAAGCTTTCTTT. Its protein product is CASSTPGAGTEAFF.

The V call is TRBV11-3, the J call TRBJ2-1; no reliable D call. V shed 3 bases and J shed 6 bases, with 12 bases lying between them. The CDR3 spans 14 residues. The germline V gene has CDR1 SGHNT and CDR2 YENEEA. CDR3 sequence (DNA): TGTGCCAGCAGCTTTAGTCGCTTTGGCAATGAGCAGTTCTTC. This translates into CASSFSRFGNEQFF.

A few counts support this clone. This chain uses TRBV4-1 with TRBJ1-1; 8 bases agree with TRBD1. The CDR3 spans 13 residues. Germline V lookup: CDR1 MGHRA, CDR2 YSYEKL. After removal of 10 bases from V and 6 bases from J, the junction contained 10 bases not matched to a gene. The CDR3 here is CATQDRGRAEAFF. CDR3 nucleotides: TGCGCCACCCAAGACAGGGGCCGTGCTGAAGCTTTCTTT.

The table lists this clone with a few counts. V is TRBV5-1 and J is TRBJ2-7, with a weak D call TRBD1 (5 bases). This CDR3 has 14 amino acids. Per the germline V gene, CDR1 is SGHRS and CDR2 is YFSETQ. V was clipped by 1 base and J by 2 bases, with 10 bases between them. For the CDR3, the DNA is TGCGCCAGCAGCTTGTCCCCAGGGCCCTACGAGCAGTACTTC. Its translation is CASSLSPGPYEQYF.

There are a few counts of this clone. This chain's CDR3 is CASSLVPGSSYGYTF. The DNA of the CDR3 is TGTGCCAGCAGCTTAGTGCCCGGATCTAGCTATGGCTACACCTTC. The chain combines TRBV7-2 with TRBJ1-2; no clear D gene. The germline CDR1 and CDR2 sequences are SGHTA and FQGNSA. The V end lost 1 base, the J end lost 4 bases, and 13 bases lay between the germline ends. This CDR3 has 15 residues. Drawing the rest from reference TRBV7-2 and TRBJ1-2, the complete variable domain is GAGVSQSPSNKVTEKGKDVELRCDPISGHTALYWYRQSLGQGLEFLIYFQGNSAPDKSGLPSDRFSAERTGGSVSTLTIQRTQQEDSAVYLCASSLVPGSSYGYTFGSGTRLTVV.

This chain connects TRBV12-5 to TRBJ2-3; 9 positions match TRBD2. Unmatched junction bases numbered 7, after V lost 4 bases and J lost 2 bases. The germline gives CDR1 LGHNT, CDR2 FRNRAP. This CDR3 region has 16 residues. The CDR3 nucleotides read TGTGCTAGTGGTTCCACTAGCGGGTTTCACACAGATACGCAGTATTTT. Its translation is CASGSTSGFHTDTQYF.

The V call is TRBV5-1, the J call TRBJ1-2; D not certain. The CDR3 has 16 amino acids. In germline, CDR1 is SGHRS, CDR2 YFSETQ. Deletions cut 1 base from V and 4 bases from J, with 17 bases between. The CDR3 spells CASSLLSSRGTYGYTF. Here the CDR3 DNA reads TGCGCCAGCAGCTTGCTCTCGTCTCGGGGAACCTATGGCTACACCTTC.

In regard to this clone: This CDR3 is missing its conserved last phenylalanine or tryptophan, likely due to a read error. The chain combines TRBV5-1 with TRBJ2-2; TRBD1 agrees at 8 bases. The CDR3 has 14 residues. With V trimmed by 2 bases and J by 7 bases, 4 bases remained unmatched. Germline V CDR1 and CDR2: SGHRS, YFSETQ. The CDR3 is CASSLGQGGGELFV. Written as DNA, the CDR3 is TGCGCCAGCAGCTTAGGACAGGGAGGCGGGGAGCTGTTTGTT.

This clone appeared a few times. The chain has TRBV28 and TRBJ1-6; 7 bases line up with TRBD1. With 6 bases clipped from V and 8 bases from J, the junction kept 7 bases outside the gene matches. Germline V lookup: CDR1 MDHEN, CDR2 SYDVKM. This CDR3 has 14 amino acids. The CDR3 DNA reads as TGTGCCAGCAGCCTCCGGGACAGAGATTCACCCCTCCACTTT. Its protein product is CASSLRDRDSPLHF. Supplemented by reference TRBV28 and TRBJ1-6, the full variable domain reads DVKVTQSSRYLVKRTGEKVFLECVQDMDHENMFWYRQDPGLGLRLIYFSYDVKMKEKGDIPEGYSVSREKKERFSLILESASTNQTSMYLCASSLRDRDSPLHFGNGTRLTVT.

The chain couples TRBV9 to TRBJ1-2; tentatively, D is TRBD1 (5 bases). Germline CDR1 reads SGDLS; CDR2 reads YYNGEE. V gave up 3 bases and J gave up 6 bases, with 12 bases separating them. The CDR3 is 13 amino acids. CDR3 residues: CASSADTGHGYTF. In DNA, the CDR3 is TGTGCCAGCAGCGCGGACACCGGCCATGGCTACACCTTC.

This clone occurred a few times. CDR3 sequence reads: CASSLDRVNGELFF. CDR3 bases: TGCGCCAGCAGCTTGGACAGGGTGAACGGGGAGCTGTTTTTT. This chain connects TRBV5-1 to TRBJ2-2, with a possible D match to TRBD1 (6 bases). There are 14 residues in the CDR3. Germline-derived CDR1 and CDR2 are SGHRS and YFSETQ. The ends were cut back, 0 bases at V and 7 bases at J, with 10 bases in the middle.

This sequence joins TRBV19 and TRBJ2-7; a weak D match, TRBD2 (6 bases). The germline gives CDR1 LNHDA, CDR2 SQIVND (reference sequence). CDR3 length: 15 amino acids. Trimming pared 4 bases from V and 5 bases from J, leaving 18 bases between. CDR3 region: CASSREAGLLDEQYF. DNA of the CDR3: TGTGCCAGTAGTAGGGAGGCAGGACTTCTTGACGAGCAGTACTTC.

About this clone itself: An end of the junction differs from the germline gene, which may be a read error. Within the sample, other DNA sequences also encode this same CDR3. The chain is built from TRBV5-4 and TRBJ2-2, with 9 bases aligning to TRBD2. The V gene's germline CDR1 is SGHNT and CDR2 YYREEE (reference sequence). CDR3 length: 16 residues. The CDR3 DNA sequence: TGTGCCAGCAGTTTGGGGCGGGGGGGTGGCACCGGGGAGCTGTTTTTT. Translation: CASSLGRGGGTGELFF.

This chain links TRBV27 with TRBJ1-1; 7 bases agree with TRBD1. The trim removed 7 bases at V and 1 base at J, leaving 6 bases unmatched. CDR3 length: 14 residues. CDR1 MNHEY and CDR2 SMNVEV come from the germline V gene (reference sequence). The CDR3 reads CASIRRGPNTEAFF. DNA for the CDR3: TGTGCCAGCATCCGAAGGGGGCCGAACACTGAAGCTTTCTTT.

Concerning this clone itself: In the same sample, other DNA sequences code for this CDR3. This chain connects TRBV19 to TRBJ2-5; TRBD1 matches at 10 bases. CDR3 length: 16 amino acids. CDR1 and CDR2 (germline): LNHDA, SQIVND (reference sequence). The V segment lost 6 bases and the J segment 5 bases; nucleotides outside the gene matches: 12. The CDR3, as DNA: TGTGCCAGTAGCCCACTGACAGGGGGCTCTGGTGAGACCCAGTACTTC. Translation: CASSPLTGGSGETQYF.

This clone has a handful of counts. This chain joins TRBV5-1 and TRBJ1-3; no firm D call. CDR3 size: 15 residues. V shed 0 bases and J shed 0 bases, with 7 bases lying between them. The germline V gene encodes CDR1 SGHRS and CDR2 YFSETQ. CDR3 DNA: TGCGCCAGCAGCTTGGCCGCCAGCTCTGGAAACACCATATATTTT. Its translation is CASSLAASSGNTIYF.

The gene calls are TRBV10-3 and TRBJ1-1, with TRBD1 matching over 10 bases. J was trimmed by 3 bases and V by 3 bases; bases with no gene match: 4. The CDR3 is made up of 15 amino acids. The germline V gene encodes CDR1 ENHRY and CDR2 SYGVKD. The CDR3 region is CAISDWDRGDTEAFF. Written as DNA, the CDR3 is TGTGCCATCAGTGACTGGGACAGGGGCGACACTGAAGCTTTCTTT.

This clone was seen only a few times. The chain joins TRBV6-6 to TRBJ1-5, with D hard to call. The CDR3 runs 15 residues. Trimming pared 5 bases from V and 5 bases from J, leaving 16 bases between. Germline assignment: CDR1 MNHNY and CDR2 SVGAGI (reference sequence). The CDR3 loop reads CASSMTVHGDQPQHF. For the CDR3, the DNA is TGTGCCAGCAGTATGACGGTGCACGGAGATCAGCCCCAGCATTTT.

This clone was found a few times. In DNA, the CDR3 is TGCGCCAGCAGCGGGGACAGATCATTCAATGGCTACACCTTC. Residues: CASSGDRSFNGYTF. This chain connects TRBV5-1 to TRBJ1-2, with TRBD1 identical over 7 bases. The length of the CDR3 is 14 residues. Germline V gene data show CDR1 as SGHRS and CDR2 as YFSETQ. The ends lost 4 bases at V and 6 bases at J; junction bases unmatched: 9.